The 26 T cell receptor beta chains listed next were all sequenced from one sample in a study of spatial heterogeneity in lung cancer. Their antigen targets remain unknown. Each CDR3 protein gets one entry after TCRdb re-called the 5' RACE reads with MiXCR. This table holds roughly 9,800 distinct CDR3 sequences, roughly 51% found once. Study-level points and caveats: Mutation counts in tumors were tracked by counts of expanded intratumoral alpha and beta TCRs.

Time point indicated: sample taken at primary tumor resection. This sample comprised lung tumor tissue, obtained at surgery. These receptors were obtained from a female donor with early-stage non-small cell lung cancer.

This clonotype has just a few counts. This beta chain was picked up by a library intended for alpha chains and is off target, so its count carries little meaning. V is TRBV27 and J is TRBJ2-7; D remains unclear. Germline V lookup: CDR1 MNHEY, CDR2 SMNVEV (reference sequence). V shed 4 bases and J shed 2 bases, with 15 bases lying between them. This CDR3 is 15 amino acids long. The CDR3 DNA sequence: TGTGCCAGCAGTTCCCCATCGGGCGGTACCTACGAGCAGTACTTC. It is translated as CASSSPSGGTYEQYF.

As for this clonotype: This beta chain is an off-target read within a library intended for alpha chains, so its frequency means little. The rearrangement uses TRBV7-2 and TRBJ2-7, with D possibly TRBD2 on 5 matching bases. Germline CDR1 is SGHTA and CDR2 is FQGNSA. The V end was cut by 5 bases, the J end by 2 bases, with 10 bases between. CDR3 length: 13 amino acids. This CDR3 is CASSRPGAYEQYF. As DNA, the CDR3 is TGTGCCAGCAGCCGTCCCGGGGCCTACGAGCAGTACTTC.

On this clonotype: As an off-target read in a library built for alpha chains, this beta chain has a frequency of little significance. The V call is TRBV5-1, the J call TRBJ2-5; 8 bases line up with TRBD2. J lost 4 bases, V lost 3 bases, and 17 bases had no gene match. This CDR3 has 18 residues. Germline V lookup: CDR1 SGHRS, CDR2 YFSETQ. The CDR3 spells CASSSIFFGSGGRETQYF. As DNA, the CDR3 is TGCGCCAGCAGCTCGATCTTCTTTGGGAGCGGGGGCCGAGAGACCCAGTACTTC.

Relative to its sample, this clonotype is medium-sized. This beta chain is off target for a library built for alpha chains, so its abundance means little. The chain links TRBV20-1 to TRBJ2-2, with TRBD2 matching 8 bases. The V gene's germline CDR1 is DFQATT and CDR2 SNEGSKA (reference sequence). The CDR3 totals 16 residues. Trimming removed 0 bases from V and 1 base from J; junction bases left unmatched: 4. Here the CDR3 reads CSARDRLAGNTGELFF. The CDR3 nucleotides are TGCAGTGCTAGAGATCGGCTAGCGGGGAACACCGGGGAGCTGTTTTTT.

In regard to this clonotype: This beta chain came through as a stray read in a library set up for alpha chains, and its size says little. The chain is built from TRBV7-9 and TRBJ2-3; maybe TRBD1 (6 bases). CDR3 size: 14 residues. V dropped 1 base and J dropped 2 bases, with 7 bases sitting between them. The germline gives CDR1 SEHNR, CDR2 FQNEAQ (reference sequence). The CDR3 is CASSLGTATDTQYF. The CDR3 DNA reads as TGTGCCAGCAGCTTAGGGACAGCCACAGATACGCAGTATTTT. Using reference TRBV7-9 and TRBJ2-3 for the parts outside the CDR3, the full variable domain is DTGVSQNPRHKITKRGQNVTFRCDPISEHNRLYWYRQTLGQGPEFLTYFQNEAQLEKSRLLSDRFSAERPKGSFSTLEIQRTEQGDSAMYLCASSLGTATDTQYFGPGTRLTVL.

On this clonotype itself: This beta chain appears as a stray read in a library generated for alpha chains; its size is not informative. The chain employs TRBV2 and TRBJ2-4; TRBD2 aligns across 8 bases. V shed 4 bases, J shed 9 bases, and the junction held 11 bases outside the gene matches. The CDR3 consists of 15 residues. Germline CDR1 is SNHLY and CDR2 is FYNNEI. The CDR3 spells CASSVERGHRSIQYF. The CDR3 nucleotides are TGTGCCAGCAGTGTTGAGCGGGGGCACAGGAGCATTCAGTACTTC.

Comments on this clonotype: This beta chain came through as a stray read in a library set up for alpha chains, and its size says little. The CDR3 loop reads CASSLRGAYEQYF. CDR3 in DNA: TGCGCCAGCAGCTTGCGGGGGGCCTACGAGCAGTACTTC. The chain employs TRBV5-1 and TRBJ2-7, with 7 positions matching TRBD2. The length of the CDR3 is 13 residues. Germline V gives CDR1 SGHRS, CDR2 YFSETQ. Trimming removed 1 base from V and 2 bases from J; junction bases left unmatched: 0.

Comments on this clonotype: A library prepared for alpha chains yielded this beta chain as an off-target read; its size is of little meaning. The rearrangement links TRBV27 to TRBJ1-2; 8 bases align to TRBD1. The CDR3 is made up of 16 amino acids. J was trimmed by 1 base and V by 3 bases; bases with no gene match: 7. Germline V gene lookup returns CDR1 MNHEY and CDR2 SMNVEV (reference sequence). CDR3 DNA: TGTGCCAGCAGTTTCGGACAGGGCCTAGGTAACTATGGCTACACCTTC. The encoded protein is CASSFGQGLGNYGYTF.

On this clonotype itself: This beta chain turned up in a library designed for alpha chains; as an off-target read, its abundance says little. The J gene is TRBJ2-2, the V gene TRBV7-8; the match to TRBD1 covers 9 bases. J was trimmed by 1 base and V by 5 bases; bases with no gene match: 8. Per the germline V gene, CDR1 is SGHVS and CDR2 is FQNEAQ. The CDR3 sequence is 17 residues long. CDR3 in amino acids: CASSRVGTGRNTGELFF. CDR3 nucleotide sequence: TGTGCCAGCAGCCGCGTCGGGACAGGGAGGAACACCGGGGAGCTGTTTTTT.

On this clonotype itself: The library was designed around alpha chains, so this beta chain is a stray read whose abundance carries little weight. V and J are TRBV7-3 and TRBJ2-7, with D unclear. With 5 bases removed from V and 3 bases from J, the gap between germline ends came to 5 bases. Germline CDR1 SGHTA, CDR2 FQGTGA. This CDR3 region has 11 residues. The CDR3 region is CASSVYYEQYF. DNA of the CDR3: TGTGCCAGCAGCGTCTACTACGAGCAGTACTTC.

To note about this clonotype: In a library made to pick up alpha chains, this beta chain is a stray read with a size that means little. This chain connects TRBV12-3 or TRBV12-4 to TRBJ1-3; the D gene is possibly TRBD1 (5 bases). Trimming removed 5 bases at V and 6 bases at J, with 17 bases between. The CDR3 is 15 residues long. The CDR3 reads CASSLGGGVVNTIYF. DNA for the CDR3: TGTGCCAGCAGTCTCGGGGGGGGAGTGGTAAACACCATATATTTT.

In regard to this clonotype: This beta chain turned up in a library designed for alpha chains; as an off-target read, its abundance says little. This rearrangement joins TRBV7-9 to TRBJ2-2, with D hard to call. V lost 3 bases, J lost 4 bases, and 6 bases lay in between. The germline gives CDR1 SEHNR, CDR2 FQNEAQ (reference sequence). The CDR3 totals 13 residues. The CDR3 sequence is CASSFKSTGELFF. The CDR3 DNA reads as TGTGCCAGCAGCTTTAAGAGCACCGGGGAGCTGTTTTTT.

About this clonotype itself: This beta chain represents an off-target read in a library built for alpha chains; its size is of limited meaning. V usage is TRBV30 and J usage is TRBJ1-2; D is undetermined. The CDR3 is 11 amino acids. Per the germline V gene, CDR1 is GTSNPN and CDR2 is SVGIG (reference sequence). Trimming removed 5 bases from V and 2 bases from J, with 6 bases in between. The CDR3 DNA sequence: TGTGCCTGGCTTATGAACTATGGCTACACCTTC. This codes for CAWLMNYGYTF.

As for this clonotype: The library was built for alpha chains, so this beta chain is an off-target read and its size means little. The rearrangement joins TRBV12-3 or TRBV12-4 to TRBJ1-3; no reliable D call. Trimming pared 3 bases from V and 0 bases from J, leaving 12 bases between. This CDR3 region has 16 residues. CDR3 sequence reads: CASSFTDVRSGNTIYF. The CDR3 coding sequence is TGTGCCAGCAGTTTTACGGACGTGCGCTCTGGAAACACCATATATTTT.

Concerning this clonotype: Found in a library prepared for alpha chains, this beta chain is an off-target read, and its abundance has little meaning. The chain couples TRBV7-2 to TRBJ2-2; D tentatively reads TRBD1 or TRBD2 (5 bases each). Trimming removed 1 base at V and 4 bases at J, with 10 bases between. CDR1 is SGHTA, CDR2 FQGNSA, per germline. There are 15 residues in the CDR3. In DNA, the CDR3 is TGTGCCAGCAGCTTAGTGGGGGTCCCCACCGGGGAGCTGTTTTTT. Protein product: CASSLVGVPTGELFF. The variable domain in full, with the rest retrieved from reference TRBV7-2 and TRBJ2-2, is GAGVSQSPSNKVTEKGKDVELRCDPISGHTALYWYRQSLGQGLEFLIYFQGNSAPDKSGLPSDRFSAERTGGSVSTLTIQRTQQEDSAVYLCASSLVGVPTGELFFGEGSRLTVL.

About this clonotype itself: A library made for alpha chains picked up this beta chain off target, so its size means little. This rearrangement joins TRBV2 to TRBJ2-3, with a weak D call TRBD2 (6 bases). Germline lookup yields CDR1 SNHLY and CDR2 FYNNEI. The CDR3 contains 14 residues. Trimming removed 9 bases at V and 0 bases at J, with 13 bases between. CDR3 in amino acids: CASQIADSTDTQYF. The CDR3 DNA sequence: TGTGCCAGTCAGATAGCGGATAGCACAGATACGCAGTATTTT.

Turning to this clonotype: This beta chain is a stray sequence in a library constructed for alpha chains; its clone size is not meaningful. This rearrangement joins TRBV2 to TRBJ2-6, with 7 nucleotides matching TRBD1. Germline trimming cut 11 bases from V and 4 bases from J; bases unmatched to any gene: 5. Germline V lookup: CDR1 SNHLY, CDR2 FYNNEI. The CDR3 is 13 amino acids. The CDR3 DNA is TGTGCCTTACAGGGGACCGGGGCCAACGTCCTGACTTTC. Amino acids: CALQGTGANVLTF.

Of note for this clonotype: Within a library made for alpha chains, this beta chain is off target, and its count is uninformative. CDR3 sequence: CASSGQGRTEAFF. CDR3 in DNA: TGTGCCAGCAGTGGGCAGGGAAGGACTGAAGCTTTCTTT. This chain uses TRBV2 with TRBJ1-1; possible D gene TRBD1, 5 bases. CDR3 size: 13 residues. V lost 4 bases and J lost 5, with 11 bases in between. CDR1 and CDR2 (germline): SNHLY, FYNNEI.

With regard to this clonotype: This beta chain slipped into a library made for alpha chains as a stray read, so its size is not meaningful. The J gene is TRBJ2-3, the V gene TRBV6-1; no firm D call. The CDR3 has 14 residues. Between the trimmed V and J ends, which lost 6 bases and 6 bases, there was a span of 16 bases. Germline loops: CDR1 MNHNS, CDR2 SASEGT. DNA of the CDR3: TGTGCCAGCAGAGGCGGACCGGTGGTGGATACGCAGTATTTT. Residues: CASRGGPVVDTQYF.

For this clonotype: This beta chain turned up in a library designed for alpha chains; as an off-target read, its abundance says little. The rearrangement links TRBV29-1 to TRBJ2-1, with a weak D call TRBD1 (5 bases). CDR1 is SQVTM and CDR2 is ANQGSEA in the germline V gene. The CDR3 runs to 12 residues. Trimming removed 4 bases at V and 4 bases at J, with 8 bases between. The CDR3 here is CSVGTNYNEQFF. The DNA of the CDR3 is TGCAGCGTTGGGACAAATTACAATGAGCAGTTCTTC.

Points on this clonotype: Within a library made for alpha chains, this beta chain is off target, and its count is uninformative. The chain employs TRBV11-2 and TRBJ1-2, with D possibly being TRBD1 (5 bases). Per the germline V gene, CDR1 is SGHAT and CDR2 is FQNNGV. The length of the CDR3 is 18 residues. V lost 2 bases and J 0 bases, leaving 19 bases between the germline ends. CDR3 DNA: TGTGCCAGCAGCTTAACGGTACCGGGGGATTTGACTAACTATGGCTACACCTTC. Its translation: CASSLTVPGDLTNYGYTF.

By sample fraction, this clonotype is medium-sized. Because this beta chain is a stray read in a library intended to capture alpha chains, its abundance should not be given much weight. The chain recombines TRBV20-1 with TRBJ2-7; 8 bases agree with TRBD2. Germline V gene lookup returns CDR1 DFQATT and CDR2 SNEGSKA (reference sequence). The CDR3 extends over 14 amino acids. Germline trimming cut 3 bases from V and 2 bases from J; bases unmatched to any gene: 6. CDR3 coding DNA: TGCAGTGCTAGTCTAGGACTAGCTCCCTACGAGCAGTACTTC. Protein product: CSASLGLAPYEQYF.

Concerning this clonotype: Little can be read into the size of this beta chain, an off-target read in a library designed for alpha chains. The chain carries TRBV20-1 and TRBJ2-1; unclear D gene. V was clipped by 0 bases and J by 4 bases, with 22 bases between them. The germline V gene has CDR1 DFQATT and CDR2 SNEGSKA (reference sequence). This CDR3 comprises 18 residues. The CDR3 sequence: CSARDMNGGPRKYNEQFF. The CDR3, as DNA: TGCAGTGCTAGAGATATGAACGGTGGGCCGCGAAAGTACAATGAGCAGTTCTTC.

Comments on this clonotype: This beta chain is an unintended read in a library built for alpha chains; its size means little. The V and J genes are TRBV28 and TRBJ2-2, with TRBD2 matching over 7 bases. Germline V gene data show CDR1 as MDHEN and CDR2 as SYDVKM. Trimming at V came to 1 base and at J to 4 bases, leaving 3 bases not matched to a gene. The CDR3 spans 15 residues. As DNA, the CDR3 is TGTGCCAGCAGTTTATTCGGGGAGGGCACCGGGGAGCTGTTTTTT. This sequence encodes CASSLFGEGTGELFF.

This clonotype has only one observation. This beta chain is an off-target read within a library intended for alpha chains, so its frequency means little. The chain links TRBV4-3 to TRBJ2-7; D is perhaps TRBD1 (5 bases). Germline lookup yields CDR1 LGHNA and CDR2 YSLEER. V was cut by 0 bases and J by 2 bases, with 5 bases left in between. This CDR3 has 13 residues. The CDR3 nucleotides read TGCGCCAGCAGCCAAGACAGGGCCTACGAGCAGTACTTC. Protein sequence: CASSQDRAYEQYF.

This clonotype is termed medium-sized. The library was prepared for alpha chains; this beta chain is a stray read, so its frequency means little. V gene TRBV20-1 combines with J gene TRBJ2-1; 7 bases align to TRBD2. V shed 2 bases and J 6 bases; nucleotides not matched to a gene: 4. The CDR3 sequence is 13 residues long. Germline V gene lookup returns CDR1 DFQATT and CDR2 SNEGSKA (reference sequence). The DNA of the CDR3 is TGCAGTGCTAGACCGGGGAGGGTCAATGAGCAGTTCTTC. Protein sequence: CSARPGRVNEQFF.